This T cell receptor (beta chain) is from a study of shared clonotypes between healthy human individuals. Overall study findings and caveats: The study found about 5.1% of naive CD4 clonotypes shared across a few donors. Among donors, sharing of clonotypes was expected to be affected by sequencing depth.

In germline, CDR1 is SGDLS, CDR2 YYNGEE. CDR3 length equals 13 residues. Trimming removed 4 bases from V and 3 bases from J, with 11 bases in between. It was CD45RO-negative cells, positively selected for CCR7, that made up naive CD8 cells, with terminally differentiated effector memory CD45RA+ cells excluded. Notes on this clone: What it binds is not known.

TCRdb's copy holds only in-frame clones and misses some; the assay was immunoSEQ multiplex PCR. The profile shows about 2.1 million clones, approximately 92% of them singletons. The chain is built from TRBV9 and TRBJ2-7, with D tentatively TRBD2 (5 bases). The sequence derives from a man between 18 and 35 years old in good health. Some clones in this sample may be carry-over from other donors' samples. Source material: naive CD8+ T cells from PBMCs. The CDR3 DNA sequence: TGTGCCAGCAGCCTAGGCGGGTTCTACGAGCAGTACTTC. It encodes CASSLGGFYEQYF.